This TCR beta chain was captured in a study of neurological immune-mediated disorders. The study's findings and limits: TCR-beta repertoires seemed private in all groups, with no expanded CDR3 amino acid sequences shared.

This clonotype was recorded at least ten times. What it recognizes is unknown. The V gene end was trimmed by 6 bases and the J gene end by 1 base; junction bases not matched to a gene: 7. The CDR3 spans 16 residues. Germline values: CDR1 DFQATT, CDR2 SNEGSKA (reference sequence). Over 160 million TCR-beta sequences from 15-18 subjects were obtained in each sequencing run. One entry per CDR3 protein results from TCRdb running MiXCR on the 5' RACE reads. The sample comprises approximately 16,000 distinct CDR3 sequences, about 22% of which are singletons, and roughly 23% rests with the top ten. The sequenced sample consisted of PBMCs. This TCR derives from a man in his forties or fifties in good health. This sequence joins TRBV20-1 and TRBJ2-2, with 11 bases aligning to TRBD2. The CDR3 region is CSADPTSGVNTGELFF. CDR3 sequence (DNA): TGCAGTGCAGACCCGACTAGCGGGGTGAACACCGGGGAGCTGTTTTTT.